A single sample gave rise to the 25 T cell receptor beta chains below, sequenced in a study of blood T cell repertoires in COVID-19. The method was immunoSEQ multiplex PCR; TCRdb's version includes in-frame clones alone and lacks a portion of them. The table shows about 22,000 clones, with 75% to 90% occurring only once. Sequencing was done on a sample of peripheral blood. These receptors originate from a man at least 80 years old with active or convalescent COVID-19.

This chain joins TRBV19 and TRBJ1-2; the D gene is possibly TRBD1 (5 bases). The CDR3 loop spans 16 amino acids. Germline V CDR1 and CDR2: LNHDA, SQIVND (reference sequence). The ends were cut back, 7 bases at V and 4 bases at J, with 22 bases in the middle. The CDR3 protein is CASTHGRALDIYGYTF. CDR3 DNA sequence: TGTGCCAGTACCCACGGCAGGGCCTTAGATATCTATGGCTACACCTTC.

The CDR3 protein is CASTSFGGSYEQYF. CDR3 bases: TGCGCCAGCACCTCCTTCGGGGGTTCCTACGAGCAGTACTTC. The V and J genes are TRBV5-1 and TRBJ2-7; D perhaps matches TRBD2 (6 bases). CDR3 length equals 14 residues. Germline V gene sequence: CDR1 SGHRS, CDR2 YFSETQ. V lost 6 bases and J lost 1, with 14 bases in between.

The rearrangement joins TRBV5-1 to TRBJ2-1, with 11 bases identical to TRBD1. Germline V gene data show CDR1 as SGHRS and CDR2 as YFSETQ. J gave up 7 bases and V 4 bases, and 7 bases lay outside the gene matches. This CDR3 is 15 amino acids long. DNA for the CDR3: TGCGCCAGCAGCATGGAATGGGACAGGGGGAATGAGCAGTTCTTC. Amino acids: CASSMEWDRGNEQFF.

The V gene is TRBV29-1, the J gene TRBJ1-6; D not certain. The length of the CDR3 is 13 residues. Trimming removed 7 bases from V and 0 bases from J, with 7 bases in between. CDR1 SQVTM and CDR2 ANQGSEA come from the germline V gene. CDR3 DNA: TGCAGCGCCAGCGCCTCCTATAATTCACCCCTCCACTTT. It codes for CSASASYNSPLHF.

Comments on this clone: Its ends do not fully match the called genes, so a read error is possible. This chain links TRBV11-2 with TRBJ2-1, with 8 bases that match TRBD2. This CDR3 spans 16 amino acids. Germline CDR1 SGHAT, CDR2 FQNNGV. The CDR3 region is CASSLAGRLSYNEQFF. As DNA, the CDR3 is TGTGCCAGCAGTTTAGCGGGAAGATTATCCTACAATGAGCAGTTCTTC.

This sequence joins TRBV18 and TRBJ2-1; maybe TRBD1 (6 bases). Germline-derived CDR1 and CDR2 are KGHSH and LQKENI. V lost 5 bases, J lost 7 bases, and 15 bases lay in between. The CDR3 totals 14 residues. CDR3 sequence reads: CASSAVTGINEQFF. The CDR3, as DNA: TGTGCCAGCTCAGCGGTTACAGGGATAAATGAGCAGTTCTTC.

V gene TRBV27 combines with J gene TRBJ2-7; 9 nucleotides line up with TRBD1. Germline CDR1 reads MNHEY; CDR2 reads SMNVEV (reference sequence). The CDR3 spans 17 residues. J gave up 5 bases and V 2 bases, and 13 bases lay outside the gene matches. In DNA form, the CDR3 reads TGTGCCAGCAGTTTACGGAGACCGGGACAGGGAAAGGACGAGCAGTACTTC. It translates to CASSLRRPGQGKDEQYF.

As concerns this clone: A read error may account for a junction end that differs from germline. This chain uses TRBV7-2 with TRBJ1-6; no firm D call. From germline, CDR1 is SGHTA and CDR2 FQGNSA. The CDR3 is 13 amino acids. CDR3 in DNA: TGTGCCAGCAGCCTAGCTTTGGCTTCACCCCTCCACTTT. It specifies CASSLALASPLHF.

The J gene is TRBJ2-5, the V gene TRBV2; TRBD1 might be the D (5 bases). Germline V CDR1 and CDR2: SNHLY, FYNNEI. This CDR3 has 15 residues. The V end lost 4 bases, the J end lost 5 bases, and 17 bases lay between the germline ends. The CDR3 sequence is CASSALQPRGETQYF. CDR3 nucleotides: TGTGCCAGCAGTGCCTTACAGCCAAGGGGCGAGACCCAGTACTTC.

J is TRBJ2-7 and V is TRBV27; 10 nucleotides align to TRBD2. There are 14 residues in the CDR3. The germline V gene encodes CDR1 MNHEY and CDR2 SMNVEV (reference sequence). J was trimmed by 5 bases and V by 5 bases; bases with no gene match: 6. The chain's CDR3 is CASSLSGRSHEQYF. CDR3 DNA: TGTGCCAGCAGTCTTAGCGGGAGGTCTCACGAGCAGTACTTC.

This sequence joins TRBV4-2 and TRBJ1-2; 7 nucleotides agree with TRBD1. The CDR3 runs to 17 residues. Germline trimming cut 0 bases from V and 3 bases from J; bases unmatched to any gene: 10. The germline V gene encodes CDR1 LGHNA and CDR2 YNFKEQ. The CDR3 coding sequence is TGTGCCAGCAGCCAAGACAATGCCATCGGGACAGACTATGGCTACACCTTC. Translation gives CASSQDNAIGTDYGYTF.

The rearrangement uses TRBV19 and TRBJ1-1; no definite D call. Trimming pared 1 base from V and 1 base from J, leaving 13 bases between. CDR1 is LNHDA and CDR2 is SQIVND in the germline V gene (reference sequence). The CDR3 has 16 residues. CDR3 nucleotide sequence: TGTGCCAGTAGTATAGCGTCGGGGTCAGCGAACACTGAAGCTTTCTTT. This translates into CASSIASGSANTEAFF.

V gene TRBV5-1 combines with J gene TRBJ2-7, with 10 bases aligning to TRBD2. In germline, CDR1 is SGHRS, CDR2 YFSETQ. This CDR3 comprises 18 residues. Trimming at V came to 0 bases and at J to 0 bases, leaving 9 bases not matched to a gene. The CDR3 loop reads CASSLAASGGTFSYEQYF. The DNA for the CDR3 is TGCGCCAGCAGCTTGGCGGCTAGCGGGGGCACCTTCTCCTACGAGCAGTACTTC.

In its sample, this clone was seen a few times. V gene TRBV19 combines with J gene TRBJ1-6; unclear D gene. This CDR3 is 13 amino acids long. The V gene's germline CDR1 is LNHDA and CDR2 SQIVND (reference sequence). Deletions cut 10 bases from V and 9 bases from J, with 16 bases between. CDR3 bases: TGTGCCACTGCCGGGCCGGAGGGTTCACCCCTCCACTTT. Translating gives CATAGPEGSPLHF.

The V gene is TRBV21-1, the J gene TRBJ2-7; the DNA was not used to check the table's D call, TRBD2. TRBV21-1 is a listed pseudogene. The CDR3 contains 14 residues. The CDR3 spells CASSLRLRSYEQYF. The CDR3 nucleotides are TGTGCCAGCAGCCTACGACTGAGGTCCTACGAGCAGTACTTC.

V gene TRBV27 combines with J gene TRBJ2-2; 8 nucleotides line up with TRBD2. Per the germline V gene, CDR1 is MNHEY and CDR2 is SMNVEV (reference sequence). V was clipped by 4 bases and J by 6 bases; unmatched bases: 4. There are 14 residues in the CDR3. The CDR3 here is CASSSGLGAGELFF. CDR3 coding DNA: TGTGCCAGCAGTTCGGGACTAGGGGCCGGGGAGCTGTTTTTT.

This chain connects TRBV5-1 to TRBJ2-1; 10 bases agree with TRBD2. CDR1 is SGHRS, CDR2 YFSETQ, per germline. Trimming removed 3 bases from V and 0 bases from J; junction bases left unmatched: 6. CDR3 length: 17 residues. CDR3 sequence (DNA): TGCGCCAGCAGCTATTCCTTAGCGGGAGGCTCCTACAATGAGCAGTTCTTC. Encoded protein: CASSYSLAGGSYNEQFF.

V gene TRBV10-3 combines with J gene TRBJ1-1; D possibly corresponds to TRBD1 (6 bases). The CDR3 has 16 residues. The germline V gene encodes CDR1 ENHRY and CDR2 SYGVKD. Deletions cut 2 bases from V and 6 bases from J, with 19 bases between. The CDR3 reads CAISETQQGLGAEAFF. The CDR3 nucleotides are TGTGCCATCAGTGAGACACAACAGGGATTGGGCGCTGAAGCTTTCTTT.

V and J are TRBV6-2 or TRBV6-3 and TRBJ2-3, with D unresolved. The length of the CDR3 is 13 residues. The V gene lost 2 bases and the J gene lost 6 bases, with 9 bases spanning the gap. CDR1 and CDR2 from the germline V gene are MNHEY and SVGEGT. CDR3 protein: CASSYPFPDTQYF. The CDR3 DNA follows: TGTGCCAGCAGTTACCCCTTCCCCGATACGCAGTATTTT.

This clone was counted a single time. The genes are TRBV5-4 and TRBJ2-7; the D gene is possibly TRBD2 (5 bases). Germline-derived CDR1 and CDR2 are SGHNT and YYREEE (reference sequence). The CDR3 loop spans 12 amino acids. V was trimmed by 4 bases and J by 6 bases, leaving 11 bases between them. DNA for the CDR3: TGTGCCAGCAGCCGGGGTTCGGGCGAGCAGTACTTC. It encodes CASSRGSGEQYF. The full variable domain, with the rest looked up from reference TRBV5-4 and TRBJ2-7, is ETGVTQSPTHLIKTRGQQVTLRCSSQSGHNTVSWYQQALGQGPQFIFQYYREEENGRGNFPPRFSGLQFPNYSSELNVNALELDDSALYLCASSRGSGEQYFGPGTRLTVT.

The chain links TRBV20-1 to TRBJ1-2, with unresolved D. Trimming cost V 6 bases and J 8 bases, with 4 bases left between them. The CDR3 is made up of 8 amino acids. The V gene's germline CDR1 is DFQATT and CDR2 SNEGSKA (reference sequence). CDR3 bases: TGCAGTGCACTCGGCTACACCTTC. Translating gives CSALGYTF.

V is TRBV10-3 and J is TRBJ1-4; D unresolved. Germline assignment: CDR1 ENHRY and CDR2 SYGVKD. With 2 bases removed from V and 6 bases from J, the gap between germline ends came to 4 bases. The CDR3 covers 12 residues. In DNA form, the CDR3 reads TGTGCCATCAGTGAGAGAGATGAAAAACTGTTTTTT. Its translation: CAISERDEKLFF.

This clone showed up just a few times. This rearrangement joins TRBV7-2 to TRBJ1-6; 7 nucleotides align to TRBD1. The CDR3 contains 14 residues. With V trimmed by 6 bases and J by 10 bases, 9 bases remained unmatched. Per the germline V gene, CDR1 is SGHTA and CDR2 is FQGNSA. CDR3 amino acids: CASRDRVSGSPLHF. The CDR3 bases are TGTGCCAGCAGAGACAGGGTTTCTGGATCACCCCTCCACTTT.

The rearrangement links TRBV9 to TRBJ1-2, with no clear D. Trimming cost V 4 bases and J 4 bases, with 23 bases left between them. Looked up from germline, CDR1 is SGDLS and CDR2 is YYNGEE. The CDR3 has 17 residues. CDR3 nucleotides: TGTGCCAGCAGCTCCCCGAGGGCAGGAGGTATGGGCTATGGCTACACCTTC. The encoded protein is CASSSPRAGGMGYGYTF. Looking up the rest from reference TRBV9 and TRBJ1-2 gives the full variable domain: DSGVTQTPKHLITATGQRVTLRCSPRSGDLSVYWYQQSLDQGLQFLIQYYNGEERAKGNILERFSAQQFPDLHSELNLSSLELGDSALYFCASSSPRAGGMGYGYTFGSGTRLTVV.

The chain recombines TRBV7-3 with TRBJ2-1, with D perhaps matching TRBD2 (6 bases). The V gene's germline CDR1 is SGHTA and CDR2 FQGTGA. The CDR3 has 15 amino acids. Trimming pared 5 bases from V and 6 bases from J, leaving 17 bases between. As DNA, the CDR3 is TGTGCCAGCAGCCCCCCCTCGGCGGGGAGCAATGAGCAGTTCTTC. Translation gives CASSPPSAGSNEQFF. The full variable domain, its missing parts supplied by reference TRBV7-3 and TRBJ2-1, is GAGVSQTPSNKVTEKGKYVELRCDPISGHTALYWYRQSLGQGPEFLIYFQGTGAADDSGLPNDRFFAVRPEGSVSTLKIQRTERGDSAVYLCASSPPSAGSNEQFFGPGTRLTVL.